Listed here are 14 T cell receptor beta chains from one sample, sequenced in a study of identifying expanded T cells in peripheral blood. Assay: immunoSEQ multiplex PCR; the TCRdb copy retains only in-frame clones and omits some. The sample carries some 75,000 clones, about nine tenths recorded once. Sequenced input: blood. The receptors come from a person between 18 and 75 years old in good health.

The V call is TRBV4-2, the J call TRBJ2-1; TRBD2 aligns across 13 bases. From germline, CDR1 is LGHNA and CDR2 YNFKEQ. After removal of 6 bases from V and 9 bases from J, the junction contained 11 bases not matched to a gene. The CDR3 is 16 amino acids. The CDR3 is CASRPTGTSGTGEQFF. The CDR3 DNA reads as TGTGCCAGCAGACCCACTGGGACTAGCGGGACGGGTGAGCAGTTCTTC.

The rearrangement joins TRBV11-3 to TRBJ1-1; the D is unclear. V dropped 4 bases and J dropped 0 bases, with 9 bases sitting between them. CDR1 is SGHNT, CDR2 YENEEA, per germline. The CDR3 consists of 14 residues. CDR3 nucleotides: TGTGCCAGCAGCTCGTCCCGTATGAACACTGAAGCTTTCTTT. Translated, it gives CASSSSRMNTEAFF. The entire variable domain, with the rest obtained from reference TRBV11-3 and TRBJ1-1, is as follows: EAGVVQSPRYKIIEKKQPVAFWCNPISGHNTLYWYLQNLGQGPELLIRYENEEAVDDSQLPKDRFSAERLKGVDSTLKIQPAELGDSAVYLCASSSSRMNTEAFFGQGTRLTVV.

The genes are TRBV5-1 and TRBJ2-5, with D perhaps TRBD2 (7 bases). CDR3 length equals 15 residues. V lost 1 base to trimming and J lost 5 bases, with 15 bases between them. Germline V gives CDR1 SGHRS, CDR2 YFSETQ. CDR3 coding DNA: TGCGCCAGCAGCTTGTCGGCGGGGGCGGGGGAGACCCAGTACTTC. Translated, it gives CASSLSAGAGETQYF.

This chain joins TRBV14 and TRBJ1-3; D ambiguous. This CDR3 contains 14 residues. Trimming shortened V by 0 bases and J by 9 bases, and 12 bases separated the two germline ends. Germline-derived CDR1 and CDR2 are SGHDN and FVKESK. CDR3 region: CASSQEEGFGTIYF. Written as DNA, the CDR3 is TGTGCCAGCAGCCAAGAGGAAGGGTTTGGCACCATATATTTT.

The chain is built from TRBV19 and TRBJ1-6; D is perhaps TRBD1 (5 bases). The CDR3 is 14 residues long. The V end was cut by 2 bases, the J end by 9 bases, with 11 bases between. Looked up from germline, CDR1 is LNHDA and CDR2 is SQIVND (reference sequence). The CDR3 reads CASSIRGVGSPLHF. For the CDR3, the DNA is TGTGCCAGTAGTATACGGGGGGTCGGTTCACCCCTCCACTTT.

The chain has TRBV27 and TRBJ2-7; D is perhaps TRBD1 (6 bases). CDR1 MNHEY and CDR2 SMNVEV come from the germline V gene (reference sequence). The ends were cut back, 6 bases at V and 0 bases at J, with 12 bases in the middle. The CDR3 runs 14 residues. The DNA of the CDR3 is TGTGCCAGCAGGCCTTCGGACAGCTCCTACGAGCAGTACTTC. It is translated as CASRPSDSSYEQYF.

In this sample, this clone turned up once. The chain combines TRBV27 with TRBJ1-1; the D gene is possibly TRBD1 (5 bases). V was shortened by 0 bases and J by 6 bases, with 11 bases between the two germline ends. CDR1 is MNHEY, CDR2 SMNVEV, per germline (reference sequence). This CDR3 has 14 residues. The CDR3 DNA is TGTGCCAGCAGTTTATCGAGGGGACTCTCTGAAGCTTTCTTT. Protein product: CASSLSRGLSEAFF.

V gene TRBV28 combines with J gene TRBJ2-6; D gene ambiguous. CDR1 and CDR2 from the germline V gene are MDHEN and SYDVKM. Trimming shortened V by 2 bases and J by 4 bases, and 3 bases separated the two germline ends. CDR3 length: 13 amino acids. CDR3 in amino acids: CASSLRGANVLTF. As DNA, the CDR3 is TGTGCCAGCAGTTTAAGAGGGGCCAACGTCCTGACTTTC.

J is TRBJ2-2 and V is TRBV18; D may be TRBD1 (6 bases). The CDR3 spans 14 residues. Trimming removed 3 bases from V and 1 base from J, with 6 bases in between. Looked up from germline, CDR1 is KGHSH and CDR2 is LQKENI. The CDR3 reads CASSPGQNTGELFF. The CDR3 DNA sequence: TGTGCCAGCTCACCGGGACAGAACACCGGGGAGCTGTTTTTT.

The CDR3 bases are TGTGCCAGCAGCTTAGCTGTACTAGCGGGGGCCAGCACAGATACGCAGTATTTT. This gives the protein CASSLAVLAGASTDTQYF. The chain carries TRBV7-2 and TRBJ2-3; 11 nucleotides match TRBD2. There are 18 residues in the CDR3. Losses at the gene ends were 0 bases for V and 0 bases for J; bases not matched to a gene: 5. The germline CDR1 and CDR2 sequences are SGHTA and FQGNSA.

This chain links TRBV5-4 with TRBJ1-2; 8 bases line up with TRBD1. V shed 3 bases and J 7 bases; nucleotides not matched to a gene: 11. Looked up from germline, CDR1 is SGHNT and CDR2 is YYREEE (reference sequence). The CDR3 extends over 15 amino acids. The CDR3 coding sequence is TGTGCCAGCAGCTCTTATGGGACAGGTTTACCTGGCTACACCTTC. It specifies CASSSYGTGLPGYTF.

This sequence joins TRBV13 and TRBJ2-1, with 7 bases fitting TRBD2. The trim removed 1 base at V and 15 bases at J, leaving 6 bases unmatched. The CDR3 runs to 12 residues. Germline lookup yields CDR1 PRHDT and CDR2 FYEKMQ (reference sequence). CDR3 DNA sequence: TGTGCCAGCAGCTTAGACCGGACTAGACCGTTCTTC. It is translated as CASSLDRTRPFF.

The rearrangement uses TRBV20-1 and TRBJ2-7; 8 positions match TRBD1. Germline V lookup: CDR1 DFQATT, CDR2 SNEGSKA (reference sequence). This CDR3 is built from 11 residues. V dropped 3 bases and J dropped 6; count of bases not matched to a gene: 1. The DNA for the CDR3 is TGCAGTGCTAGGACAGGGGTCGAGCAGTACTTC. This sequence encodes CSARTGVEQYF.

The sample holds one count of this clone. This chain uses TRBV2 with TRBJ1-1, with D hard to call. The V and J ends lost 8 bases and 3 bases respectively, with 10 bases between them. Germline V lookup: CDR1 SNHLY, CDR2 FYNNEI. The CDR3 extends over 12 amino acids. The CDR3 is CASGRTYTEAFF. The CDR3 DNA reads TGTGCCAGCGGCAGAACCTACACTGAAGCTTTCTTT.